These 18 T cell receptor beta chains originate from one sample sequenced in a study of tumor-infiltrating lymphocytes in localized non-small cell lung cancer. The protocol was immunoSEQ multiplex PCR, while the TCRdb copy is restricted to in-frame clones and leaves out a portion. Of more than 15,000 clones listed, around 74% are singletons. Sequencing input: lung tumor tissue. Receptor source: a human donor with non-small cell lung cancer.

The rearrangement links TRBV9 to TRBJ1-1; 9 nucleotides align to TRBD1. From germline, CDR1 is SGDLS and CDR2 YYNGEE. The CDR3 extends over 15 amino acids. Trimming cost V 1 base and J 5 bases; bases outside gene matches: 6. CDR3 region: CASSVTGGARTEAFF. For the CDR3, the DNA is TGTGCCAGCAGCGTAACAGGGGGCGCGAGAACTGAAGCTTTCTTT. The full variable domain, rest sourced from reference TRBV9 and TRBJ1-1, is DSGVTQTPKHLITATGQRVTLRCSPRSGDLSVYWYQQSLDQGLQFLIQYYNGEERAKGNILERFSAQQFPDLHSELNLSSLELGDSALYFCASSVTGGARTEAFFGQGTRLTVV.

The table lists this clone with a few counts. This rearrangement joins TRBV9 to TRBJ2-7; D gene ambiguous. V was shortened by 7 bases and J by 4 bases, with 12 bases between the two germline ends. This CDR3 has 12 amino acids. Germline assignment: CDR1 SGDLS and CDR2 YYNGEE. The CDR3 is CASGNSRYEQYF. In nucleotides, the CDR3 is TGTGCCAGCGGTAACTCCAGGTACGAGCAGTACTTC.

The chain recombines TRBV30 with TRBJ1-5; 7 nucleotides align to TRBD1. Germline V lookup: CDR1 GTSNPN, CDR2 SVGIG (reference sequence). The J segment lost 3 bases and the V segment lost 2 bases, leaving 4 bases of the junction unmatched. The CDR3 runs 14 residues. CDR3 sequence: CAWSRDRVNQPQHF. The CDR3 coding sequence is TGTGCCTGGAGTCGAGACAGGGTCAATCAGCCCCAGCATTTT.

The chain joins TRBV6-1 to TRBJ1-4; 7 bases are shared with TRBD1. This CDR3 region has 17 residues. V dropped 3 bases and J dropped 0; count of bases not matched to a gene: 7. Germline values: CDR1 MNHNS, CDR2 SASEGT. The DNA for the CDR3 is TGTGCCAGCAGTGAGTGGGGGACAGTTGCAACTAATGAAAAACTGTTTTTT. Its protein is CASSEWGTVATNEKLFF.

The chain recombines TRBV28 with TRBJ2-5, with TRBD2 matching over 7 bases. Germline-derived CDR1 and CDR2 are MDHEN and SYDVKM. The CDR3 runs to 16 residues. Trimming removed 4 bases from V and 5 bases from J; junction bases left unmatched: 13. The CDR3 bases are TGTGCCAGCAGTTCCCCCTTTGTGAGGGAGGGGGAGACCCAGTACTTC. It specifies CASSSPFVREGETQYF.

The chain joins TRBV6-5 to TRBJ1-4; 8 nucleotides align to TRBD1. The V gene end was trimmed by 6 bases and the J gene end by 8 bases; junction bases not matched to a gene: 8. Germline V gene data show CDR1 as MNHEY and CDR2 as SVGAGI. This CDR3 spans 14 amino acids. CDR3 residues: CASSRTGSDEKLFF. CDR3 DNA sequence: TGTGCCAGCAGCCGGACAGGGAGTGACGAAAAACTGTTTTTT.

V and J are TRBV6-5 and TRBJ1-1; the D gene is possibly TRBD1 (5 bases). Trimming cost V 6 bases and J 1 base, with 15 bases left between them. CDR1 is MNHEY, CDR2 SVGAGI, per germline. The length of the CDR3 is 15 residues. DNA of the CDR3: TGTGCCAGCAGCGCCGGACACAGAAGGAACACTGAAGCTTTCTTT. Its translation: CASSAGHRRNTEAFF.

This clone occurred a few times. The chain couples TRBV7-2 to TRBJ2-1; D perhaps matches TRBD2 (5 bases). The CDR3 is made up of 17 amino acids. V dropped 0 bases and J dropped 3 bases, with 15 bases sitting between them. Germline values: CDR1 SGHTA, CDR2 FQGNSA. The chain's CDR3 is CASSLAGVVPNYNEQFF. CDR3 nucleotide sequence: TGTGCCAGCAGCTTAGCCGGGGTGGTCCCGAACTACAATGAGCAGTTCTTC.

By share of the sample, this clone is medium-sized (0.01 to 0.1%). Other DNA sequences in the same sample also yield this CDR3. The rearrangement uses TRBV19 and TRBJ2-7, with 8 bases aligning to TRBD1. The V gene's germline CDR1 is LNHDA and CDR2 SQIVND (reference sequence). Losses at the gene ends were 1 base for V and 4 bases for J; bases not matched to a gene: 6. This CDR3 region has 15 residues. CDR3 residues: CASSIGAGGVYEQYF. CDR3 coding DNA: TGTGCCAGTAGTATAGGAGCAGGGGGCGTGTACGAGCAGTACTTC.

The chain joins TRBV6-1 to TRBJ1-2; D unclear. This CDR3 spans 13 amino acids. Germline CDR1 and CDR2: MNHNS and SASEGT. Trimming took 3 bases from V and 4 from J, leaving 9 bases between them. CDR3 residues: CASSEEILYGYTF. CDR3 nucleotides: TGTGCCAGCAGTGAGGAAATTCTCTATGGCTACACCTTC.

The rearrangement uses TRBV30 and TRBJ2-6, with TRBD2 matching over 7 bases. This CDR3 is built from 16 residues. The ends lost 4 bases at V and 0 bases at J; junction bases unmatched: 6. The germline CDR1 and CDR2 sequences are GTSNPN and SVGIG (reference sequence). The CDR3 DNA reads TGTGCCTGGAACAGAGCGGGACTCTCTGGGGCCAACGTCCTGACTTTC. Translated: CAWNRAGLSGANVLTF.

The gene calls are TRBV7-9 and TRBJ1-2; no clear D. The V and J ends lost 0 bases and 8 bases respectively, with 1 base between them. The CDR3 runs to 10 residues. Germline V lookup: CDR1 SEHNR, CDR2 FQNEAQ (reference sequence). CDR3 protein: CASSLAGYTF. The CDR3 DNA reads as TGTGCCAGCAGCTTAGCAGGCTACACCTTC.

In its sample, this clone was seen a few times. V gene TRBV28 combines with J gene TRBJ1-4, with D perhaps TRBD1 (5 bases). Germline CDR1 MDHEN, CDR2 SYDVKM. V was trimmed by 0 bases and J by 3 bases, leaving 17 bases between them. This CDR3 comprises 18 residues. The DNA for the CDR3 is TGTGCCAGCAGTTTATGGTCAGGGCGCGGATGGGCTAATGAAAAACTGTTTTTT. It yields the protein CASSLWSGRGWANEKLFF.

The chain's CDR3 is CASSGQVGETQYF. Written as DNA, the CDR3 is TGTGCCAGCAGCGGGCAGGTGGGAGAGACCCAGTACTTC. The chain carries TRBV5-4 and TRBJ2-5, with D unclear. The CDR3 extends over 13 amino acids. The ends were cut back, 4 bases at V and 4 bases at J, with 11 bases in the middle. Germline V gene lookup returns CDR1 SGHNT and CDR2 YYREEE (reference sequence). The whole variable domain, remainder taken from reference TRBV5-4 and TRBJ2-5, is ETGVTQSPTHLIKTRGQQVTLRCSSQSGHNTVSWYQQALGQGPQFIFQYYREEENGRGNFPPRFSGLQFPNYSSELNVNALELDDSALYLCASSGQVGETQYFGPGTRLLVL.

This chain links TRBV7-8 with TRBJ2-1; 7 positions agree with TRBD2. V was pared by 2 bases and J by 5 bases, with 6 bases of the junction left unmatched. This CDR3 is built from 15 residues. Germline CDR1 and CDR2: SGHVS and FQNEAQ. For the CDR3, the DNA is TGTGCCAGCAGCTTAAGGACTAGTTGGAACAATGAGCAGTTCTTC. Protein product: CASSLRTSWNNEQFF.

J is TRBJ2-3 and V is TRBV29-1, with 10 bases lining up with TRBD2. The CDR3 length is 17 residues. After removal of 2 bases from V and 4 bases from J, the junction contained 12 bases not matched to a gene. Germline V gene data show CDR1 as SQVTM and CDR2 as ANQGSEA. The CDR3 spells CSVEFRAGGLRADTQYF. The CDR3 bases are TGCAGCGTTGAATTCCGAGCGGGAGGGTTGCGGGCAGATACGCAGTATTTT.

CDR3: CASRGTGAYYGYTF. The CDR3 bases are TGTGCCAGCAGGGGTACAGGGGCTTACTATGGCTACACCTTC. The chain links TRBV27 to TRBJ1-2; 7 bases line up with TRBD1. CDR1 and CDR2 (germline): MNHEY, SMNVEV (reference sequence). The trim removed 6 bases at V and 3 bases at J, leaving 7 bases unmatched. This CDR3 comprises 14 residues.

This rearrangement joins TRBV6-6 to TRBJ2-1, with 7 positions matching TRBD2. Germline V gives CDR1 MNHNY, CDR2 SVGAGI (reference sequence). Losses at the gene ends were 6 bases for V and 6 bases for J; bases not matched to a gene: 11. The CDR3 has 15 amino acids. The DNA of the CDR3 is TGTGCCAGCAGCAATGGGGCGGGAGTGGGCAATGAGCAGTTCTTC. This translates into CASSNGAGVGNEQFF.